A single T cell receptor (beta chain) is shown here with its context. Its antigen is as yet unknown. The sample originates from a study of cytomegalovirus exposure and HLA in healthy donors. Points from the study as a whole: Later findings reportedly placed an Asian-associated ancestry cluster below the approximately 670-donor mean for N-insertions. Later work associated 16,951 TCR beta sequences with HLA alleles at 0.05 false discovery rate. It was reportedly the case that the classifier diagnosed cytomegalovirus status with high specificity and sensitivity. One variant, a missense change in DCLRE1C, was linked in a later analysis to TCR beta V- and J-gene trimming.

The PCR made use of 60 Vbeta and 13 Jbeta primers. Using immunoSEQ multiplex PCR, the repertoire was profiled, and TCRdb retains in-frame clones only, with some absent. The sample has tens of thousands of clones, about 89% seen once; the top ten hold around a tenth. Germline CDR1 and CDR2: LNHNV and YYDKDF (reference sequence). V gave up 5 bases and J gave up 3 bases, with 13 bases separating them. This CDR3 is 15 amino acids long. The material sequenced was PBMCs. This clonotype was obtained from a man younger than 40 in good health and CMV-seropositive. The rearrangement joins TRBV15 to TRBJ2-2; D perhaps matches TRBD2 (6 bases). The CDR3 DNA reads as TGTGCCACCAGCGCCCCGGGACTCTACACCGGGGAGCTGTTTTTT. Translating it yields CATSAPGLYTGELFF.